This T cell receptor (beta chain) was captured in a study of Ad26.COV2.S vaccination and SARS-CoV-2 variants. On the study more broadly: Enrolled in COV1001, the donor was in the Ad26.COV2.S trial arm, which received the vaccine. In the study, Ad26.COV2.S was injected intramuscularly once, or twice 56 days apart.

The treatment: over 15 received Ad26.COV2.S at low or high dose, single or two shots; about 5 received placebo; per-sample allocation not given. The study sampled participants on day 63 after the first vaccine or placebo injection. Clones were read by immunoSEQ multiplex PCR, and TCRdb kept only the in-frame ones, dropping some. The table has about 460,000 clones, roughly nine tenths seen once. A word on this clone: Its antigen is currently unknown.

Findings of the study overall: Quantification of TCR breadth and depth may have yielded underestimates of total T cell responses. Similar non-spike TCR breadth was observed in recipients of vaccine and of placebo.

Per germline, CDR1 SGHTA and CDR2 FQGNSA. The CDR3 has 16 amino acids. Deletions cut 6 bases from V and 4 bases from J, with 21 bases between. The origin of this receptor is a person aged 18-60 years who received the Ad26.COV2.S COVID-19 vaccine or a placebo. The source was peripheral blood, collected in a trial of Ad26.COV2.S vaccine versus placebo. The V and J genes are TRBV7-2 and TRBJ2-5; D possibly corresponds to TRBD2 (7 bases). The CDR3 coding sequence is TGTGCCAGCAGTCCGGTCTTCGGGGGGCCTTCAGAGACCCAGTACTTC. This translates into CASSPVFGGPSETQYF. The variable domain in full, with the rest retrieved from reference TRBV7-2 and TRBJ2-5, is GAGVSQSPSNKVTEKGKDVELRCDPISGHTALYWYRQSLGQGLEFLIYFQGNSAPDKSGLPSDRFSAERTGGSVSTLTIQRTQQEDSAVYLCASSPVFGGPSETQYFGPGTRLLVL.